This T cell receptor beta chain was obtained from a study of blood T cells in healthy people across ages. The individuals who served as donors were healthy Caucasians living in Russia, aged roughly 6 to 95. Extracted total RNA amounted to at least 5.5 micrograms for each sample. This clonotype was recorded a few times. Just one base apart from a much larger clone, this may be a read error. It was with a sample-barcoded 5' primer and a J-beta primer mix that a second PCR of roughly 7 to 12 cycles was run. Every cDNA molecule bore a tag from a template-switch adaptor containing 12 random nucleotides. TCRdb re-derived calls from the 5' RACE reads in MiXCR, one entry per CDR3 protein. Altogether roughly 650,000 distinct CDR3 sequences are present, about 30% being singletons, with the ten largest covering about 16%. Trimming removed 0 bases at V and 7 bases at J, with 14 bases between. Looked up from germline, CDR1 is SGHRS and CDR2 is YFSETQ. The CDR3 consists of 14 residues.

Sequencing was carried out using blood. The clonotype was recovered from a woman of 80 years or more in good health. This sequence joins TRBV5-1 and TRBJ2-7; the D gene could be TRBD1 or TRBD2 (5 bases each). DNA for the CDR3: TGCGCCAGCAGCTTGGTATCGGCTGGGGGAGAGCAGTACTTC. Protein: CASSLVSAGGEQYF.